The 11 T cell receptor beta chains below were found in one sample sequenced in a study of blood T cell repertoires in COVID-19. Clones were read by immunoSEQ multiplex PCR, and TCRdb kept only the in-frame ones, dropping some. The sample carries over 45,000 clones, 60% to 80% recorded once. Sample: peripheral blood. All receptors derive from a human donor with active or convalescent COVID-19. The donor label of this sample is uncertain.

The rearrangement uses TRBV10-3 and TRBJ1-2; D is possibly TRBD1 (6 bases). The CDR3 contains 13 residues. V was pared by 5 bases and J by 4 bases, with 11 bases between. CDR1 and CDR2 (germline): ENHRY, SYGVKD. The CDR3 nucleotides read TGTGCCATCAGTTTAACAGGGAGCTATGGCTACACCTTC. Translating it yields CAISLTGSYGYTF.

There are a few counts of this clone. The V call is TRBV7-7, the J call TRBJ2-1, with D tentatively TRBD1 (5 bases). CDR1 and CDR2 from the germline V gene are SSHAT and FNYEAQ (reference sequence). V lost 2 bases and J lost 8, with 19 bases in between. This CDR3 comprises 16 residues. The CDR3 DNA reads TGTGCCAGCAGCTTATTTCTACACAGGTCGGACGATGAGCAGTTCTTC. It yields the protein CASSLFLHRSDDEQFF.

CDR3 loop: CASSDLAVEQFF. For the CDR3, the DNA is TGTGCCAGCAGTGACTTAGCCGTTGAGCAGTTCTTC. The gene calls are TRBV6-6 and TRBJ2-1; D gene uncertain. In germline, CDR1 is MNHNY, CDR2 SVGAGI (reference sequence). This CDR3 region has 12 residues. V was clipped by 5 bases and J by 9 bases, with 11 bases between them.

The V call is TRBV3-1 (or the pseudogene TRBV3-2), the J call TRBJ2-3; D is undetermined. Trimming took 4 bases from V and 0 from J, leaving 11 bases between them. The CDR3 has 15 residues. CDR1 is LGHDT, CDR2 YNNKEL, per germline (reference sequence). The DNA of the CDR3 is TGTGCCAGCAGCCTTGGGCCTTCCAGCACAGATACGCAGTATTTT. This gives the protein CASSLGPSSTDTQYF.

The genes are TRBV5-6 and TRBJ1-6; tentatively, D is TRBD1 (6 bases). Germline CDR1 reads SGHDT; CDR2 reads YYEEEE. This CDR3 spans 15 amino acids. V was clipped by 4 bases and J by 5 bases, with 13 bases between them. CDR3 residues: CASSPGQNHNSPLHF. The CDR3 nucleotides are TGTGCCAGCAGCCCAGGACAGAACCATAATTCACCCCTCCACTTT.

The V and J genes are TRBV10-2 and TRBJ1-2, with D perhaps matching TRBD1 (5 bases). Between the trimmed V and J ends, which lost 10 bases and 4 bases, there was a span of 13 bases. The CDR3 has 12 residues. Germline V gene sequence: CDR1 WSHSY, CDR2 SAAADI. The CDR3 sequence is CATQTDSYGYTF. CDR3 nucleotide sequence: TGCGCCACCCAGACAGATAGCTATGGCTACACCTTC.

This clone was seen once. V usage is TRBV9 and J usage is TRBJ2-3, with 11 bases identical to TRBD2. The CDR3 is 18 amino acids. With V trimmed by 3 bases and J by 5 bases, 14 bases remained unmatched. CDR1 and CDR2 from the germline V gene are SGDLS and YYNGEE. The chain's CDR3 is CASSGSPGTSGLLDTQYF. The CDR3 nucleotides read TGTGCCAGCAGCGGATCCCCCGGGACTAGCGGTTTGCTAGATACGCAGTATTTT. The variable domain in full, with the rest retrieved from reference TRBV9 and TRBJ2-3, is DSGVTQTPKHLITATGQRVTLRCSPRSGDLSVYWYQQSLDQGLQFLIQYYNGEERAKGNILERFSAQQFPDLHSELNLSSLELGDSALYFCASSGSPGTSGLLDTQYFGPGTRLTVL.

The J gene is TRBJ1-4, the V gene TRBV28; 8 nucleotides align to TRBD1. Germline CDR1 and CDR2: MDHEN and SYDVKM. This CDR3 spans 15 amino acids. V trimming: 6 bases; J trimming: 3 bases; junction bases outside the gene matches: 6. The CDR3 is CASRPTGGSNEKLFF. The DNA of the CDR3 is TGTGCCAGCAGACCTACAGGGGGGTCTAATGAAAAACTGTTTTTT.

This chain links TRBV6-4 with TRBJ2-7; possibly TRBD1 for D (6 bases). The V end lost 8 bases, the J end lost 6 bases, and 20 bases lay between the germline ends. This CDR3 is 14 amino acids long. CDR1 and CDR2 from the germline V gene are MRHNA and SNTAGT. The CDR3 protein is CASGPGTRAAEQYF. DNA for the CDR3: TGTGCCAGCGGACCCGGGACACGGGCTGCCGAGCAGTACTTC.

V is TRBV19 and J is TRBJ1-1; no reliable D call. The V end was cut by 5 bases, the J end by 0 bases, with 7 bases between. CDR1 LNHDA and CDR2 SQIVND come from the germline V gene (reference sequence). This CDR3 is 13 amino acids long. CDR3 region: CASSVALNTEAFF. The CDR3 DNA follows: TGTGCCAGTAGTGTGGCTCTGAACACTGAAGCTTTCTTT.

This CDR3 is CASNNRGRTANEKLFF. The DNA of the CDR3 is TGTGCCAGTAACAACAGGGGGCGAACTGCTAATGAAAAACTGTTTTTT. The V and J genes are TRBV19 and TRBJ1-4; 9 bases agree with TRBD1. This CDR3 has 16 amino acids. CDR1 LNHDA and CDR2 SQIVND come from the germline V gene (reference sequence). J was trimmed by 3 bases and V by 7 bases; bases with no gene match: 9.